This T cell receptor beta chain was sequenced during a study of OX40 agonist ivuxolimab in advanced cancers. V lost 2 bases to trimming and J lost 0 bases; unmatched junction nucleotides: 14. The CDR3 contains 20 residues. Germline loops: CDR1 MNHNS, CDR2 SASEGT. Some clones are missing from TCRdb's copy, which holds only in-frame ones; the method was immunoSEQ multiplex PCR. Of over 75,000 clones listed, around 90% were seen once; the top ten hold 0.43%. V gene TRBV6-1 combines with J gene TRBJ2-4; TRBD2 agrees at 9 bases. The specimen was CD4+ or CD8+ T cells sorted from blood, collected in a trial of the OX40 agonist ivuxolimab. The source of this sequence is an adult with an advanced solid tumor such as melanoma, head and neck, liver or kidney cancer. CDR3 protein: CASSEWAGSGGSIAKNIQYF. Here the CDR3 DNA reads TGTGCCAGCAGTGAATGGGCGGGTAGCGGGGGCTCTATAGCCAAAAACATTCAGTACTTC.